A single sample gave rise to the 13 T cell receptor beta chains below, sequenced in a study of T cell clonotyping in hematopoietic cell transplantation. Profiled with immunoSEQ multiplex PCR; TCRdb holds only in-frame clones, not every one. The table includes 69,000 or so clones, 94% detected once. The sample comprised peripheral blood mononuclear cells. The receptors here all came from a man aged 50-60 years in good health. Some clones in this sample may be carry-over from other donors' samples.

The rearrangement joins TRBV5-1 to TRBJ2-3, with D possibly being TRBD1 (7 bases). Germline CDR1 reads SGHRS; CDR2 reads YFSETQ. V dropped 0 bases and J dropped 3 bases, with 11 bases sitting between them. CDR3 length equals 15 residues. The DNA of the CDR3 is TGCGCCAGCAGCTTGGGACAGGGAGGAACAGATACGCAGTATTTT. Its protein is CASSLGQGGTDTQYF.

The CDR3 bases are TGTGCCAGCAGTTCCGGCGGGCGCAGTAATGAAAAACTGTTTTTT. Residues: CASSSGGRSNEKLFF. V gene TRBV28 combines with J gene TRBJ1-4; D is undetermined. Trimming shortened V by 4 bases and J by 4 bases, and 13 bases separated the two germline ends. In germline, CDR1 is MDHEN, CDR2 SYDVKM. The CDR3 is 15 residues long.

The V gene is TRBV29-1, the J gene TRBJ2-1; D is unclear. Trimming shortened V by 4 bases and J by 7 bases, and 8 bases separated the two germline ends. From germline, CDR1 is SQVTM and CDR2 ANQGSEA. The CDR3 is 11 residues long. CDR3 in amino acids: CSVGIDNEQFF. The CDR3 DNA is TGCAGCGTTGGTATCGATAATGAGCAGTTCTTC.

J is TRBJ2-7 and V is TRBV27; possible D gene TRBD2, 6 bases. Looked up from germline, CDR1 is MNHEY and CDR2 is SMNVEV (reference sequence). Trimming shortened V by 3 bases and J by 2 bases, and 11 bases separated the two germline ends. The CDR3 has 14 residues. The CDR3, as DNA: TGTGCCAGCAGTTTTGGGGGGAGCCCCTACGAGCAGTACTTC. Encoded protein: CASSFGGSPYEQYF.

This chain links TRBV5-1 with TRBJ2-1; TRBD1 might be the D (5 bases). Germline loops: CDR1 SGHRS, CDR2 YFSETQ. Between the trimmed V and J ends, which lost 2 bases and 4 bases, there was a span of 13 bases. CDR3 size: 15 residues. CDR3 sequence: CASSLGEISYNEQFF. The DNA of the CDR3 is TGCGCCAGCAGCTTAGGGGAAATATCATACAATGAGCAGTTCTTC.

The CDR3 coding sequence is TGTGCCAGCAGCAGAGGTACTCACGAGCAGTACTTC. It translates to CASSRGTHEQYF. The chain recombines TRBV11-2 with TRBJ2-7; D gene ambiguous. Trimming cost V 5 bases and J 5 bases, with 10 bases left between them. Germline CDR1 SGHAT, CDR2 FQNNGV. CDR3 size: 12 residues. The complete variable domain, with remaining parts taken from reference TRBV11-2 and TRBJ2-7, reads EAGVAQSPRYKIIEKRQSVAFWCNPISGHATLYWYQQILGQGPKLLIQFQNNGVVDDSQLPKDRFSAERLKGVDSTLKIQPAKLEDSAVYLCASSRGTHEQYFGPGTRLTVT.

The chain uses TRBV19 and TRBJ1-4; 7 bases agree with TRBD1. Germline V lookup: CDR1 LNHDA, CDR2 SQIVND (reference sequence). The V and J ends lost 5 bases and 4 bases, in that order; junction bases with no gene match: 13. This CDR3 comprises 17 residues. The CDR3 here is CASSPGGGQADNEKLFF. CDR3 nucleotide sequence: TGTGCCAGTAGTCCGGGGGGAGGACAGGCTGATAATGAAAAACTGTTTTTT. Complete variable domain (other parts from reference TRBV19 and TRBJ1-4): DGGITQSPKYLFRKEGQNVTLSCEQNLNHDAMYWYRQDPGQGLRLIYYSQIVNDFQKGDIAEGYSVSREKKESFPLTVTSAQKNPTAFYLCASSPGGGQADNEKLFFGSGTQLSVL.

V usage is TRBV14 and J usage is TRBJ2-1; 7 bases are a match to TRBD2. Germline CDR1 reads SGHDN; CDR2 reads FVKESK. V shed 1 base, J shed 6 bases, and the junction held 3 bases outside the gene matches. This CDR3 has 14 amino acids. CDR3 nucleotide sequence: TGTGCCAGCAGCCAAGGGACTAGAAGCAATGAGCAGTTCTTC. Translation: CASSQGTRSNEQFF.

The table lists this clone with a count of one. The CDR3 bases are TGTGCCAGCAGCCAAGATCAACTGAGGGACGTTACAGGGACCGGGGAGCTGTTTTTT. Amino acids: CASSQDQLRDVTGTGELFF. The chain joins TRBV4-2 to TRBJ2-2, with TRBD1 as a possible D gene (6 bases). The V and J ends lost 0 bases and 5 bases respectively, with 22 bases between them. This CDR3 spans 19 amino acids. CDR1 LGHNA and CDR2 YNFKEQ come from the germline V gene.

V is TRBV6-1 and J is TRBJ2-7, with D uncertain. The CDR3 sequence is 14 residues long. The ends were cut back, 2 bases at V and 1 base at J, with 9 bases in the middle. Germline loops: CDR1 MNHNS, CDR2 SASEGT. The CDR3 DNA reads TGTGCCAGCAGTGAATTCCACTCTTCCTACGAGCAGTACTTC. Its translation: CASSEFHSSYEQYF.

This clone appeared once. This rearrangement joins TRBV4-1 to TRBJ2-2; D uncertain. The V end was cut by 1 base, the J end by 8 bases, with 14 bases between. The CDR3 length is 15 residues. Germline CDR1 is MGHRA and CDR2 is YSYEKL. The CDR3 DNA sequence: TGCGCCAGCAGCCAAGGGCGTCTAATTGAGGGGGAGCTGTTTTTT. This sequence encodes CASSQGRLIEGELFF.

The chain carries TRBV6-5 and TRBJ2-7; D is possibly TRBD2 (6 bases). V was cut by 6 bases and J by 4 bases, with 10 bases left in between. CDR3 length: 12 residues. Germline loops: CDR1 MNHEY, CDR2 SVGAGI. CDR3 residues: CASSSREYEQYF. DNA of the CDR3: TGTGCCAGCAGCTCCCGGGAGTACGAGCAGTACTTC.

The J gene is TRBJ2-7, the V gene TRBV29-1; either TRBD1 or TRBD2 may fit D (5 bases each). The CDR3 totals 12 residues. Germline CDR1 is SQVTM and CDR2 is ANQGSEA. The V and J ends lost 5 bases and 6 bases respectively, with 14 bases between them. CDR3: CSVWAGTGEQYF. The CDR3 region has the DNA TGCAGCGTTTGGGCAGGGACCGGCGAGCAGTACTTC.